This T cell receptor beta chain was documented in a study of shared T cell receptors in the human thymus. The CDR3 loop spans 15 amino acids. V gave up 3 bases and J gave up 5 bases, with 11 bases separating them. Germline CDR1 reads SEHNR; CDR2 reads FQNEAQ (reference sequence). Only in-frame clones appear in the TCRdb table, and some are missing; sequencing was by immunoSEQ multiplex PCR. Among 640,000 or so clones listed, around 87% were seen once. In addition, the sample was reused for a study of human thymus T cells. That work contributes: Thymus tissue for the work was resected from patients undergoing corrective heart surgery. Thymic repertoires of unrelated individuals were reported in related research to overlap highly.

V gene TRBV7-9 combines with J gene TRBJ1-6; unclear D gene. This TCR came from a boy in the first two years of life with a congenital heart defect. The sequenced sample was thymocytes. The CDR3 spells CASSFSAVDNSPLHF. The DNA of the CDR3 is TGTGCCAGCAGCTTCTCGGCGGTCGATAATTCACCCCTCCACTTT.